The 5 T cell receptor beta chains reported below all come from one sample, sequenced in a study of blood T cell repertoires in COVID-19. Data came from immunoSEQ multiplex PCR; TCRdb stores just in-frame clones and leaves some out. The table includes roughly 400,000 clones, approximately 93% detected once. The specimen sequenced was PBMCs or T cells enriched from blood (not recorded which). Every receptor here comes from a woman between 35 and 50 years old who had been exposed to COVID-19.

The chain carries TRBV18 and TRBJ1-1; 8 bases are shared with TRBD1. CDR3 size: 15 residues. The V and J ends lost 1 base and 3 bases, in that order; junction bases with no gene match: 4. Germline CDR1 is KGHSH and CDR2 is LQKENI. This CDR3 is CASSPRAGGDTEAFF. The CDR3 DNA sequence: TGTGCCAGCTCACCACGAGCAGGGGGCGACACTGAAGCTTTCTTT. Using reference TRBV18 and TRBJ1-1 for the parts outside the CDR3, the full variable domain is NAGVMQNPRHLVRRRGQEARLRCSPMKGHSHVYWYRQLPEEGLKFMVYLQKENIIDESGMPKERFSAEFPKEGPSILRIQQVVRGDSAAYFCASSPRAGGDTEAFFGQGTRLTVV.

This clone was observed a handful of times. The V gene is TRBV11-3, the J gene TRBJ2-4, with 7 bases identical to TRBD2. The V segment lost 1 base and the J segment 7 bases; nucleotides outside the gene matches: 4. The CDR3 has 14 amino acids. Germline-derived CDR1 and CDR2 are SGHNT and YENEEA. CDR3 nucleotide sequence: TGTGCCAGCAGCTTAGCCCAGGGAGGGAACATTCAGTACTTC. This translates into CASSLAQGGNIQYF.

The rearrangement uses TRBV5-1 and TRBJ1-5, with D possibly being TRBD1 (5 bases). Germline V gives CDR1 SGHRS, CDR2 YFSETQ. CDR3 length equals 16 residues. V lost 4 bases, J lost 0 bases, and 14 bases lay in between. CDR3 DNA: TGCGCCAGCAGCCCCTGGGGGACTTATAGCAATCAGCCCCAGCATTTT. It translates to CASSPWGTYSNQPQHF.

Worth noting for this clone: The germline gene is not matched at one end of the junction; a read error may be the cause. The chain carries TRBV11-3 and TRBJ2-1, with 8 bases matching TRBD2. The germline gives CDR1 SGHNT, CDR2 YENEEA. The CDR3 contains 16 residues. The CDR3 nucleotides read TGTGCCAGCAGCCTAGAGGGTCTAGCGGGCGGGGATGAGCAGTTCTTC. Encoded protein: CASSLEGLAGGDEQFF. The full variable domain, in which reference TRBV11-3 and TRBJ2-1 provide the parts outside the CDR3, is EAGVVQSPRYKIIEKKQPVAFWCNPISGHNTLYWYLQNLGQGPELLIRYENEEAVDDSQLPKDRFSAERLKGVDSTLKIQPAELGDSAVYLCASSLEGLAGGDEQFFGPGTRLTVL.

The CDR3 is CASSPLQGAYLNTEAFF. The CDR3 nucleotides read TGTGCCAGCTCACCACTCCAGGGGGCGTATTTGAACACTGAAGCTTTCTTT. The V gene is TRBV18, the J gene TRBJ1-1; 8 positions agree with TRBD1. V lost 1 base and J lost 0; bases outside the gene matches: 7. This CDR3 is 17 amino acids long. Looked up from germline, CDR1 is KGHSH and CDR2 is LQKENI. Based on the CDR3 plus reference TRBV18 and TRBJ1-1, the full variable domain is NAGVMQNPRHLVRRRGQEARLRCSPMKGHSHVYWYRQLPEEGLKFMVYLQKENIIDESGMPKERFSAEFPKEGPSILRIQQVVRGDSAAYFCASSPLQGAYLNTEAFFGQGTRLTVV.